The rows below give T cell receptor beta chains drawn from one sample of a study of blood T cell repertoires in COVID-19. The protocol was immunoSEQ multiplex PCR, while the TCRdb copy is restricted to in-frame clones and leaves out a portion. The sample yields over 85,000 clones, around 79% seen once. Sequences were obtained from peripheral blood. The receptors were sampled from a human donor in a cohort sampled during active COVID-19. CDR3s include the opening cysteine and the closing phenylalanine or tryptophan. A D gene is named only where the DNA matches it firmly. Clone size is given for some rows only: seen once, a few or many times, or a class if the clone is expanded.

>TRBV28|TRBJ2-7|-|11|-
TGTGCCAGCACTGTAGGGGGCGAGCAGTACTTC
CASTVGGEQYF
>TRBV3-1/TRBV3-2|TRBJ2-5|-|14|-
TGTGCCAGCAGCCAATCCGGGTCTCCGGAGACCCAGTACTTC
CASSQSGSPETQYF
>TRBV19|TRBJ2-1|-|14|-
TGTGCCAGTAGTATAGGGAGATTGGACAATGAGCAGTTCTTC
CASSIGRLDNEQFF
>TRBV2|TRBJ1-4|-|17|-
TGTGCCACTACGCGTGCAGGGGTAATCACAACTAATGAAAAACTGTTTTTT
CATTRAGVITTNEKLFF
>TRBV21-1|TRBJ2-1|-|18|-
TGTGCCAGCAGCAAAGAGGGGGCCAGAAAGAGCTCCTACAATGAGCAGTTCTTC
CASSKEGARKSSYNEQFF
>TRBV15|TRBJ2-3|-|13|-
TGTGCCACCAGCAGAGATTGGGCGGATACGCAGTATTTT
CATSRDWADTQYF
>TRBV4-2|TRBJ2-1|-|15|-
TGTGCCAGCAGCCAGGGTCCGGGAAGCATCAATGAGCAGTTCTTC
CASSQGPGSINEQFF
>TRBV15|TRBJ2-1|-|16|TRBD1
TGTGCCACCAGCAGGGACAGGGAAAACTCCTACAATGAGCAGTTCTTC
CATSRDRENSYNEQFF
>TRBV4-3|TRBJ2-3|-|16|TRBD1
TGCGCCAGCAGCCACCGACAGGGGGCTTACACAGATACGCAGTATTTT
CASSHRQGAYTDTQYF
>TRBV6-5|TRBJ1-6|-|14|TRBD1
TGTGCCAGCAGTCGGACAGGGGATAATTCACCCCTCCACTTT
CASSRTGDNSPLHF
>TRBV4-1|TRBJ1-1|-|16|-
TGCGCCAGCAGCCAAGACCACGACAGGAGGAACACTGAAGCTTTCTTT
CASSQDHDRRNTEAFF
>TRBV6-5|TRBJ1-6|-|15|TRBD1
TGTGCCAGCAGTTGGGACAGCTCCTATAATTCACCCCTCCACTTT
CASSWDSSYNSPLHF
>TRBV10-1|TRBJ2-3|-|14|TRBD1
TGCGCCAGCAGGAGACAGGGGGGCCCAGATACGCAGTATTTT
CASRRQGGPDTQYF
>TRBV11-2|TRBJ2-1|-|16|TRBD1
TGTGCCAGCAGCTTAGATCGTGGGACAGGGGGGCTTGAGCAGTTCTTC
CASSLDRGTGGLEQFF
>TRBV19|TRBJ2-1|-|14|-
TGTGCCAGTAGTATAACGAGGATTTACAATGAGCAGTTCTTC
CASSITRIYNEQFF
>TRBV27|TRBJ2-2|-|16|TRBD1
TGTGCCAGCCGTAGATCACCGGGACAGATCCCCGGGGAGCTGTTTTTT
CASRRSPGQIPGELFF
>TRBV6-5|TRBJ1-4|-|13|-
TGTGCCAGCGCGGGGGGCTCGGATGAAAAACTGTTTTTT
CASAGGSDEKLFF
>TRBV5-4|TRBJ2-7|few|16|TRBD2
TGTGCCAGCAGCCCCTTGTCGGGAGGGCCCTCCTACGAGCAGTACTTC
CASSPLSGGPSYEQYF
>TRBV6-2/TRBV6-3|TRBJ2-7|-|14|TRBD1
TGTGCCAGCAGTGACCCCGGGACAGGGATTGAGCAGTACTTC
CASSDPGTGIEQYF
>TRBV24-1|TRBJ2-5|-|17|TRBD2
TGTGCCACCAGTGACCTCTTACTAGCGGGAGGTGGGGAGACCCAGTACTTC
CATSDLLLAGGGETQYF
>TRBV7-9|TRBJ2-7|-|15|TRBD2
TGTGCCAGCAGCGCCCAAGCGGGAGGTCTAGGCGAGCAGTACTTC
CASSAQAGGLGEQYF
>TRBV28|TRBJ2-1|-|15|TRBD2
TGTGCCAGCAGTTCGACTAGCGGGAGTGTAAATGAGCAGTTCTTC
CASSSTSGSVNEQFF
>TRBV9|TRBJ2-7|-|14|-
TGTGCCAGCAGCACTCTTGGAGGGCCGGGCGAGCAGTACTTC
CASSTLGGPGEQYF
>TRBV11-3|TRBJ1-2|-|16|TRBD1
TGTGCCAGCAGCTTAAAGTTCAGGGGGCGCCGAGGTGGCTACACCTTC
CASSLKFRGRRGGYTF
>TRBV9|TRBJ2-3|-|15|-
TGTGCCAGCAGCGCCCTCGTGCATCCGGGGGATACGCAGTATTTT
CASSALVHPGDTQYF
>TRBV3-1/TRBV3-2|TRBJ1-2|few|17|-
TGTGCCAGCAGCCAACCTAAGCGGTGGGGAACTAACTATGGCTACACCTTC
CASSQPKRWGTNYGYTF